This TCR beta chain was captured in a study of beta chain features in type 1 diabetes (dated by TCRdb to the late 2010s). Notes on the research overall: Patients and healthy donors did not differ in mean age, gender distribution, total cell number or subset yield. A total of about 99,000,000 sorted cells were examined across all samples, and RNA yield correlated strongly with the number of cells per subset. In the study, recently diagnosed type 1 diabetes patients and matched healthy donors were compared on the TCRB repertoires of their sorted circulating CD4+ T cell subsets. Naive and central memory subsets were obtained from all 30 or so donors, but regulatory and stem cell-like memory subsets were isolated from only 8 patients and roughly 8 healthy donors. Broad study findings and their caveats: At VDJ recombination sites, type 1 diabetes patients had fewer insertions and more deleted nucleotides, which implies abnormalities in thymic rearrangement. Because cDNA was sequenced instead of genomic DNA, activated cells with high expression could be over-represented, although the groups did not differ in activation or CD3 levels. Naive, central memory and regulatory TCRB repertoires appeared more similar among patients than among healthy donors. A moderate but significant shortening of TCRB CDR3 length was observed in type 1 diabetes patients in all four CD4+ subsets. Because small numbers of individuals were included in the HLA sub-analyses, any influence of HLA type on TCRB rearrangement was left unresolved. Shorter templates might have been favored by PCR, but patient and control samples were amplified and corrected together, so both groups would have been affected equally by any skew.

The High Capacity cDNA Reverse Transcription Kit was used to reverse transcribe all of the isolated RNA, meaning that expressed TCRB transcripts were what got sequenced. Deep immunoSEQ sequencing was applied to naive, central memory and regulatory T cell samples, giving an average of roughly 3.6 million total reads per sample. Sorted cells were lysed in RLT buffer and RNA was extracted with DNase-treated RNeasy Micro or Mini kits, depending on cell number. To prevent cross-contamination, every cell subset was processed on its own, while patient and healthy donor samples were processed together. TCRB sequences were amplified from cDNA with the immunoSEQ multiplex PCR, producing 87-bp fragments spanning the CDR3 region. The amplicons were sequenced using the Illumina HiSeq platform. In the paper's pipeline: Synthetic template baselines were used to correct PCR bias computationally, reads within Hamming distance 2 were collapsed, and singletons that could not be merged were discarded. Reads were aligned against IMGT so that V, D and J genes, CDR3 length and insertions or deletions at six rearrangement sites could be assigned. Clonotype counts were normalized to sorted cell number within each subset before computing true diversity and Gini coefficients with the tcR R package. Repertoire sharing was quantified using the overlap coefficient calculated on TCRB nucleotide sequences. Held by TCRdb, this immuneACCESS table contains in-frame sequences only and omits some clones. Under half of the omission traces to an unresolved V gene where checked; the cause of the rest is unknown. From that table come the V and J calls and clone size; the DNA was used to work out D and trimming. This sample is represented by approximately 120,000 clones; roughly 17% of them were singletons. Of the sample, 2.6% is held by the ten largest clones.

As encoded in the germline V gene, CDR1 is SNHLY while CDR2 is FYNNEI. The CDR3 runs 14 amino acids, cysteine and phenylalanine included. The DNA shown is the 42-base CDR3, in frame from base 1. Compared with germline, V lacks 10 bases and J lacks 6 bases; bases without a gene match: 9. From each donor, a single peripheral blood sample of around 0.12 L on average was drawn into heparinised tubes. A BD FACSAria II and a panel including CD45RO, CCR7, CD25, CD127, CD95 and CD27 were used to sort naive, central memory, regulatory and stem cell-like memory CD4+ T cells. A purity above 98% was achieved for all sorted populations. PBMCs were separated immediately by Lymphoprep density gradient centrifugation and were stained directly, without being cultured. To minimize batch effects, samples were stained and sorted in pairs, one healthy donor with one patient per experiment. This clone was seen a few times. Which antigen it targets is not known. No base quality information exists; no much larger clone differs at one position.

The rearranged segments are TRBV2 and TRBJ2-7; TRBD2 aligns with 13 central bases. The clonotype was recovered from a man aged 18-30 years with type 1 diabetes. Specimen: central memory CD4+ T cells from blood. The DNA sequence is as follows: TGTGCCACAAGGAGACTAGCGGGAGGTCGCGAGCAGTACTTC. This encodes CATRRLAGGREQYF.